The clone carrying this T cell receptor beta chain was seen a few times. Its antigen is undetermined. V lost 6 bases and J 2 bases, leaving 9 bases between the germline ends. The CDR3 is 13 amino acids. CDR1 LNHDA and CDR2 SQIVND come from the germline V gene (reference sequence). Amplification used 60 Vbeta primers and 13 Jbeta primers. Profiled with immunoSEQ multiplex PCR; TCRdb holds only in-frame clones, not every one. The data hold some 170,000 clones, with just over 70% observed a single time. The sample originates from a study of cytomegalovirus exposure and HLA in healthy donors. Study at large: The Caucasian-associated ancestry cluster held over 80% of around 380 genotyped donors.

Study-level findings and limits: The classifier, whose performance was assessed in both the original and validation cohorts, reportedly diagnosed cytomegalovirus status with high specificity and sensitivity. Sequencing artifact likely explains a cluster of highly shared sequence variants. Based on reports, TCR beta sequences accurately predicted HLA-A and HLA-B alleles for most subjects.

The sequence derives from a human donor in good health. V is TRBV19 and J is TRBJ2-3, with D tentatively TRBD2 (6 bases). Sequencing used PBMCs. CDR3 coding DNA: TGTGCCAGTAGGGAGGGTCTCACAGATACGCAGTATTTT. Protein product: CASREGLTDTQYF.